One T cell receptor (beta chain) is described in this entry. Its target is unknown. The data are from a study of CD8+CD57+ T cells in acquired aplastic anemia. The study, taken as a whole, reports: Fewer than 35 sequences, all CD8+ CDR3, were shared between patients and controls.

In patients chosen for sequencing, flow cytometry had shown CD8+CD57+ cell expansion. Genomic DNA constituted the template upon which TCR beta VDJ and CDR3 profiling was performed. TCRdb reprocessed the reads via MiXCR and lists one record per CDR3 protein. The table records about 220,000 distinct CDR3 sequences, around 46% of them present only once. Germline V gives CDR1 SEHNR, CDR2 FQNEAQ (reference sequence). The CDR3 consists of 12 residues. Between the trimmed V and J ends, which lost 1 base and 4 bases, there was a span of 4 bases. The sequence was obtained from a human donor with aplastic anemia. The sample consisted of sorted CD4+, CD8+, or CD8+CD57+ T cells (not recorded which) from PBMCs. The rearrangement joins TRBV7-9 to TRBJ1-2; no definite D call. The CDR3 DNA sequence: TGTGCCAGCAGCTTAGAAGGCTATGGCTACACCTTC. It is translated as CASSLEGYGYTF.